The present T cell receptor (beta chain) was sequenced within a study of blood T cell repertoires in COVID-19. Sequencing was performed with immunoSEQ multiplex PCR; in TCRdb, only in-frame clones are kept and a portion is missing. The table includes around 210,000 clones, around nine tenths detected once. Deletions cut 4 bases from V and 5 bases from J, with 12 bases between. CDR1 is SGHTA and CDR2 is FQGNSA in the germline V gene. The CDR3 extends over 14 amino acids. The rearrangement links TRBV7-2 to TRBJ1-5, with D perhaps TRBD1 (6 bases). This receptor was obtained from a man aged 50 to 60 with COVID-19, enrolled during active disease. Source material: peripheral blood. The CDR3 nucleotides read TGTGCCAGCAGCTCTCGGGACATATATCAGCCCCAGCATTTT. Its protein is CASSSRDIYQPQHF.